Listed here is a single TCR beta chain. The sample is PBMC spiked with counted cells of clone KT2. KT2 cells were mixed with fixed PBMC numbers at varying ratios. This specimen comes from a study of quantifying T cell responses using KT2 cells. Looking at the study overall: Reverse transcription used primers in the TCR alpha and beta constant regions. A predetermined fluorescence threshold ended the second PCR, run as a qPCR.

Each cDNA got a UMI-containing oligo ligated at its 3' end. First-round PCR used approximately 4 cycles and beta primers RC1.1 and RC1.2 covering TRBC1 and TRBC2. MiXCR, run by TCRdb on the UMI-ligation and nested PCR reads, gives a single entry per CDR3 protein. The repertoire consists of approximately 43,000 distinct CDR3 sequences, with about 17% occurring once and the leading ten covering less than 45%. The V and J ends lost 1 base and 5 bases respectively, with 1 base between them. CDR1 is SNHLY and CDR2 is FYNNEI in the germline V gene. The CDR3 has 11 residues. Sequenced sample: PBMCs spiked with cells of the T cell clone KT2. The rearrangement links TRBV2 to TRBJ2-3; no clear D gene. This clonotype was obtained from a human donor. The CDR3 loop is CASSEVDTQYF. The CDR3 coding sequence is TGTGCCAGCAGTGAAGTAGATACGCAGTATTTT. The whole variable domain, filled in from reference TRBV2 and TRBJ2-3, reads EPEVTQTPSHQVTQMGQEVILRCVPISNHLYFYWYRQILGQKVEFLVSFYNNEISEKSEIFDDQFSVERPDGSNFTLKIRSTKLEDSAMYFCASSEVDTQYFGPGTRLTVL.